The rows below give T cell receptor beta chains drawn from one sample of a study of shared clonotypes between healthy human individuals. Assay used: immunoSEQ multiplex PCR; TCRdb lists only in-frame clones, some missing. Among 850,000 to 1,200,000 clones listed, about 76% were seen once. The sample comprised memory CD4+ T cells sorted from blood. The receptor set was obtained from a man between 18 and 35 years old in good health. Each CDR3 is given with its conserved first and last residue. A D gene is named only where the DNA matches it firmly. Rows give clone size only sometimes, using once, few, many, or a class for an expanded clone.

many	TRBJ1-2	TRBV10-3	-	CAISESYRESGGYTF	TGTGCCATCAGTGAGTCTTACAGGGAGAGCGGTGGCTACACCTTC
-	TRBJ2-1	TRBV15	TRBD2	CATSTGLAGAGYNEQFF	TGTGCCACCAGCACAGGACTAGCGGGAGCGGGCTACAATGAGCAGTTCTTC
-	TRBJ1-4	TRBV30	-	CAWSWNEKLFF	TGTGCCTGGAGCTGGAATGAAAAACTGTTTTTT
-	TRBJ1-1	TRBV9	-	CASSAQNRALNGEAFF	TGTGCCAGCAGCGCCCAAAACAGGGCTCTCAACGGTGAAGCTTTCTTT
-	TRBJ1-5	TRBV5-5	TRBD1	CASSFGPGQGAFGQPQHF	TGTGCCAGCAGCTTTGGGCCGGGACAGGGGGCGTTCGGTCAGCCCCAGCATTTT
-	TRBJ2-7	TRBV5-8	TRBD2	CASSPWGGGGYEQYF	TGTGCCAGCAGCCCCTGGGGGGGAGGCGGGTACGAGCAGTACTTC
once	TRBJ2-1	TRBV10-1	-	CASSVEGSEFF	TGCGCCAGCAGTGTCGAAGGAAGTGAGTTCTTC
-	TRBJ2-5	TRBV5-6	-	CASSLRVPQETQYF	TGTGCCAGCAGCTTGAGGGTGCCCCAAGAGACCCAGTACTTC
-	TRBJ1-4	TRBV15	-	CATSRDKKTNEKLFF	TGTGCCACCAGCAGAGATAAGAAAACTAATGAAAAACTGTTCTTT
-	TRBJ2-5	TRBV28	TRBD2	CASSLWTSGGPRETQYF	TGTGCCAGCAGTTTATGGACTAGCGGGGGCCCCCGGGAGACCCAGTACTTC
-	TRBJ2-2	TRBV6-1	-	CASSGPRVGGELFF	TGTGCCAGCAGTGGACCCAGGGTCGGTGGGGAGCTGTTTTTT
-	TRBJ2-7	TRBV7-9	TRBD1	CASSLPMGQGYEQYF	TGTGCCAGCAGCTTACCCATGGGACAGGGCTACGAGCAGTACTTC
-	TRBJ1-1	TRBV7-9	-	CASSLEGGEAFF	TGTGCCAGCAGCTTAGAAGGGGGTGAAGCTTTCTTT
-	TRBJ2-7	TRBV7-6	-	CASSVDQASYEQYF	TGTGCCAGCAGCGTTGACCAAGCGTCCTACGAGCAGTACTTC
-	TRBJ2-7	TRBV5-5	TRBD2	CASSSQVLAVYEQYF	TGTGCCAGCAGCTCCCAGGTACTAGCGGTCTACGAGCAGTACTTC
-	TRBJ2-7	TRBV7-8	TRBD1	CASSLVEGQATKQYF	TGTGCCAGCAGCTTAGTTGAAGGACAGGCTACGAAGCAGTACTTC
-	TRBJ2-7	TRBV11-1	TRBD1	CASSDTGASSYEQYF	TGTGCCAGCAGTGACACAGGGGCGAGCTCCTACGAGCAGTACTTC
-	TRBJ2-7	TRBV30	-	CAWSAPGGHEQYF	TGTGCCTGGAGTGCCCCCGGGGGTCACGAGCAGTACTTC
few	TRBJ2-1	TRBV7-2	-	CASSYFPLAYNEQFF	TGTGCCAGCAGTTACTTCCCACTCGCTTACAATGAGCAGTTCTTC
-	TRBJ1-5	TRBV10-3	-	CASSETKDQPQHF	TGTGCCAGCTCGGAGACAAAGGATCAGCCCCAGCATTTT
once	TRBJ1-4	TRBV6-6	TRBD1	CASSPFAGGGEKLFF	TGTGCCAGCAGCCCCTTCGCAGGGGGGGGTGAAAAACTGTTTTTT
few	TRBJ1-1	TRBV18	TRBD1	CASSLLGQGGTEAFF	TGTGCCAGCTCACTTCTCGGACAGGGAGGGACTGAAGCTTTCTTT
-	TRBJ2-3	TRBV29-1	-	CSDLREPDTQYF	TGCAGCGATCTTAGGGAACCAGATACGCAGTATTTT
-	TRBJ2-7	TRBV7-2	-	CASSLVRGYSYEQYF	TGTGCCAGCAGCTTAGTACGGGGGTATTCCTACGAGCAGTACTTC
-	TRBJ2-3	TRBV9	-	CASSVGGGSTDTQYF	TGTGCCAGCAGCGTAGGAGGGGGGTCCACAGATACGCAGTATTTT
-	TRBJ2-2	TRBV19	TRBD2	CASSGRGNTGELFF	TGTGCCAGTAGCGGGAGGGGCAACACCGGGGAGCTGTTTTTT
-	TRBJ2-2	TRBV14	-	CASKAMGTGELFF	TGTGCCAGCAAGGCGATGGGCACCGGGGAGCTGTTTTTT
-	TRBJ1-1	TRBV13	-	CASCRDTLNTEAFF	TGTGCCAGCTGCCGGGACACCTTGAACACTGAAGCTTTCTTT
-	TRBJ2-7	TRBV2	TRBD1	CASSESRTGKAYEQYF	TGTGCCAGCAGCGAGAGCCGGACAGGGAAGGCCTACGAGCAGTACTTC
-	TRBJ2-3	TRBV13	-	CASSLLALSTDTQYF	TGTGCCAGCAGCTTATTGGCCTTGAGCACAGATACGCAGTATTTT
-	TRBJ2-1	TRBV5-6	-	CASSFNVRLYNEQFF	TGTGCCAGCAGCTTTAACGTTCGACTCTACAATGAGCAGTTCTTC
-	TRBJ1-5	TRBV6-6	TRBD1	CASTPWGQSNQPQHF	TGTGCCAGCACTCCTTGGGGACAGAGCAATCAGCCCCAGCATTTT
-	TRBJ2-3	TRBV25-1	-	CASTSGEPTDTQYF	TGTGCCAGCACCTCAGGGGAACCCACAGATACGCAGTATTTT
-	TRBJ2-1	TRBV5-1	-	CASRAFFSSKSDSYNEQFF	TGCGCCAGCAGGGCGTTCTTCAGCTCCAAGTCAGACTCCTACAATGAGCAGTTCTTC